The entry below describes one T cell receptor beta chain. Its cognate antigen is unknown. RNA transcripts were the template, and TCR beta CDR3 regions were amplified from them. The first-round RT-PCR employed HTBI primers together with the Qiagen OneStep RT-PCR kit. A multiplex PCR was then performed as the second round. From the multiplex PCR reads, TCRdb called clonotypes with MiXCR, one entry per CDR3 protein. The sample yields over a million distinct CDR3 sequences, less than 45% seen once. The sample is drawn from a study of Graves' ophthalmopathy and Graves' hyperthyroidism. Certain patients, namely those with other autoimmune diseases, uncontrolled infections, pregnancy or lactation, were excluded. Overall study findings and caveats: It was with roughly 70% sensitivity and around 75% specificity that the model predicted ophthalmopathy progression. Detection in blood was also observed for most expanded thyroid clonotypes above 0.001 frequency.

Between the trimmed V and J ends, which lost 4 bases and 7 bases, there was a span of 17 bases. This CDR3 comprises 15 residues. CDR1 and CDR2 (germline): SGHKS, YYEKEE (reference sequence). The material sequenced was peripheral blood or thyroid tissue (not recorded which). The chain combines TRBV5-5 with TRBJ1-4; TRBD1 might be the D (5 bases). This TCR came from an adult man with Graves' hyperthyroidism. The CDR3 region is CASSPGTVSVEKLFF. The CDR3, as DNA: TGTGCCAGCAGCCCAGGGACGGTATCTGTTGAAAAACTGTTTTTT.